This T cell receptor beta chain was recorded in a study of response to subunit inactivated influenza vaccine. TCRdb redid the calling of the RT-PCR reads with MiXCR, one entry per CDR3 protein. Of 500,000 to 600,000 distinct CDR3 sequences listed, over 9.5% are singletons. CDR1 is SGHRS and CDR2 is YFSETQ in the germline V gene. The CDR3 sequence is 15 residues long. As for this clonotype: One end of the junction does not line up with germline, which may come from a read error.

This sequence originates from a middle-aged man who received an inactivated influenza vaccine. Sequenced material: PBMCs from blood, taken on the day of vaccination. The genes are TRBV5-1 and TRBJ1-5, with a tentative D call TRBD1 (6 bases). The CDR3 nucleotides read TGCGCCATCAGCTTGGGGGCAGGTAGGTTCCAGCCCCAGCATTTT. Translation: CAISLGAGRFQPQHF. The full variable domain, with the rest looked up from reference TRBV5-1 and TRBJ1-5, is KAGVTQTPRYLIKTRGQQVTLSCSPISGHRSVSWYQQTPGQGLQFLFEYFSETQRNKGNFPGRFSGRQFSNSRSEMNVSTLELGDSALYLCAISLGAGRFQPQHFGDGTRLSIL.